Listed below are T cell receptor beta chains from one sample, sequenced in a study of blood T cell repertoires in COVID-19. Here immunoSEQ multiplex PCR was the method, and the copy in TCRdb shows in-frame clones only, minus some. Of about 170,000 clones in the sample, about 88% were seen once. The sample consisted of PBMCs or T cells enriched from blood (not recorded which). All receptors derive from a human donor with acute COVID-19. The donor label of this sample is uncertain. The CDR3 runs from the conserved cysteine through the conserved F or W. Each record gives: V gene, clone size, D gene, J gene, CDR3 DNA, CDR3 protein. The D gene is left open where the match is weak. The size entry is marked missing in some rows and otherwise reads once, few, many or a size class.

>TRBV7-8|few|TRBD1|TRBJ1-2
TGTGCCAGCACGTCCGGGACAGGAACCTATGGCTACACCTTC
CASTSGTGTYGYTF
>TRBV7-3|.|.|TRBJ2-2
TGTGCCAGCAGCTTACAGGGTAACACCGGGGAGCTGTTTTTT
CASSLQGNTGELFF
>TRBV5-6|.|.|TRBJ2-7
TGTGCCAGCAGCTTGTGGTCGAGCGGAGCCTACGAGCAGTACTTC
CASSLWSSGAYEQYF
>TRBV19|.|.|TRBJ2-7
TGTGCCAGTAGTATGTTCGACGAGCAGTACTTC
CASSMFDEQYF
>TRBV5-4|.|.|TRBJ1-6
TGTGCCAGCAGCCAAGGTAGTTTGAGAGGGAATTCACCCCTCCACTTT
CASSQGSLRGNSPLHF
>TRBV5-1|.|TRBD2|TRBJ2-3
TGCGCCAGCAGCTTGGGCGGGGGGAGGTCAGATACGCAGTATTTT
CASSLGGGRSDTQYF
>TRBV3-1/TRBV3-2|.|.|TRBJ1-5
TGTGCCAGCAGCCAGTCTGGCCTCAATCAGCCCCAGCATTTT
CASSQSGLNQPQHF
>TRBV9|.|TRBD1|TRBJ2-5
TGTGCCAGCAGCGGAACAGGGGCGGGAGAGACCCAGTACTTC
CASSGTGAGETQYF
>TRBV10-1|once|TRBD1|TRBJ1-1
TGCGCCAGCAGTGGGGGACAGGGGAACACTGAAGCTTTCTTT
CASSGGQGNTEAFF
>TRBV12-3/TRBV12-4|.|.|TRBJ2-2
TGTGCCAGCACCTTAACCGGGGAGCTGTTTTTT
CASTLTGELFF
>TRBV25-1|.|TRBD2|TRBJ2-2
TGTGCCAGCAGTGACCGACTAGCGGGGGGCCCACACGGGGAGCTGTTTTTT
CASSDRLAGGPHGELFF
>TRBV5-1|.|TRBD2|TRBJ2-3
TGCGCCAGCAGCTTAGGACTAGCACAGAACACAGATACGCAGTATTTT
CASSLGLAQNTDTQYF
>TRBV14|.|.|TRBJ2-7
TGTGCCAGCAGCCAATCACAGCTCTTCTACGAGCAGTACTTC
CASSQSQLFYEQYF
>TRBV12-3/TRBV12-4|once|.|TRBJ2-3
TGTGCCAGCAGTTTGTCAGGATCTGATACGCAGTATTTT
CASSLSGSDTQYF
>TRBV27|.|TRBD2|TRBJ2-1
TGTGCCAGCAGTTTTGGGACTAGCGGGGCTAATGAGCAGTTCTTC
CASSFGTSGANEQFF
>TRBV30|.|TRBD1|TRBJ2-2
TGTGCCTGGAGCCCCGGGACAGGGGGCACCGGGGAGCTGTTTTTT
CAWSPGTGGTGELFF
>TRBV4-2|.|.|TRBJ2-2
TGTGCCAGCAGCCGAGGACTAGGGGGAGACACCGGGGAGCTGTTTTTT
CASSRGLGGDTGELFF
>TRBV5-6|few|.|TRBJ2-7
TGTGCCAGCAGCTTGGGCAGGGTCTACGAGCAGTACTTC
CASSLGRVYEQYF
>TRBV12-3/TRBV12-4|.|.|TRBJ2-1
TGTGCCAGCAGTCCCGACAGCAACAATGAGCAGTTCTTC
CASSPDSNNEQFF
>TRBV18|.|.|TRBJ2-5
TGTGCCAGCTCACCACGGACTACTCGCCAAGAGACCCAGTACTTC
CASSPRTTRQETQYF
>TRBV7-2|once|.|TRBJ1-5
TGTGCCAGCAGCTTAGTAGCGGGATCTAGCAATCAGCCCCAGCATTTT
CASSLVAGSSNQPQHF